The rows below give T cell receptor beta chains drawn from one sample of a study of CD8 T cells in ankylosing spondylitis. A single record per CDR3 protein comes from TCRdb applying MiXCR to the 5' RACE reads. The sample contains about 750,000 distinct CDR3 sequences, around 20% of which appear only once. Specimen: blood, either unsorted or a sorted T cell fraction (not recorded which). The receptors were sampled from a male donor with ankylosing spondylitis. Each CDR3 is given with its conserved first and last residue. A D gene is named only where the DNA matches it firmly. Expanded clones are given a class, and other clones once, few, many or no size at all.

size: -
J: TRBJ1-4
V: TRBV4-1
D: TRBD1
DNA: TGCGCCAGCAGCCAAGTACAGGGGGTGGGAGAAAAACTGTTTTTT
CDR3: CASSQVQGVGEKLFF

size: -
J: TRBJ2-3
V: TRBV4-1
D: -
DNA: TGCGCCAGCAGCCACCTCGGGGTCAGAGATACGCAGTATTTT
CDR3: CASSHLGVRDTQYF

size: -
J: TRBJ2-5
V: TRBV27
D: -
DNA: TGTGCCAGCGGTTCTCGCACTAGCAGCCAAGAGACCCAGTACTTC
CDR3: CASGSRTSSQETQYF

size: -
J: TRBJ2-7
V: TRBV28
D: -
DNA: TGTGCCAGCAGTCGGGCCCCGGCCTACGAGCAGTACTTC
CDR3: CASSRAPAYEQYF

size: -
J: TRBJ2-5
V: TRBV5-1
D: -
DNA: TGCGCCAGCAGCTTTATGGTGGGCAGCCAAGAGACCCAGTACTTC
CDR3: CASSFMVGSQETQYF

size: few
J: TRBJ1-3
V: TRBV25-1
D: TRBD1
DNA: TGTGCCAGCATGCCCCCAGGGGGCAGAAACACCATATATTTT
CDR3: CASMPPGGRNTIYF

size: few
J: TRBJ2-3
V: TRBV20-1
D: TRBD2
DNA: TGCAGTGCTAGGGCCCTTGGGGGGGGAGGCACAGATACGCAGTATTTT
CDR3: CSARALGGGGTDTQYF

size: few
J: TRBJ2-7
V: TRBV7-9
D: -
DNA: TGTGCCAGCAGCCCAAACCCGTCCAAACCCTACGAGCAGTACTTC
CDR3: CASSPNPSKPYEQYF

size: -
J: TRBJ1-2
V: TRBV2
D: -
DNA: TGTGCCAGCAGTGTCGACAGCGCATCATATGGCTACACCTTC
CDR3: CASSVDSASYGYTF

size: -
J: TRBJ2-7
V: TRBV11-2
D: -
DNA: TGTGCCAGCAGCCGAGCTATCCAAGTCTACGAGCAGTACTTC
CDR3: CASSRAIQVYEQYF

size: few
J: TRBJ2-7
V: TRBV10-3
D: TRBD2
DNA: TGTGCCATCAGGGAGACTAGCGGGTCCGCCGGTCCCTACGAGCAGTACTTC
CDR3: CAIRETSGSAGPYEQYF

size: -
J: TRBJ1-4
V: TRBV19
D: -
DNA: TGTGCCAGTAGGGGGGCCGGGACGGCCGAAGAAAAACTGTTTTTT
CDR3: CASRGAGTAEEKLFF

size: few
J: TRBJ2-1
V: TRBV15
D: TRBD2
DNA: TGTGCCACCAGCAGAGGAGCTACCAGACTAGCGGGAGACCCGAGCTCCTACAATGAGCAGTTCTTC
CDR3: CATSRGATRLAGDPSSYNEQFF

size: -
J: TRBJ2-5
V: TRBV3-1
D: TRBD2
DNA: TGTGCCAGCAGCCAACCAAGAGTTACTAGCGGGGGGCACAAGACCCAGTACTTC
CDR3: CASSQPRVTSGGHKTQYF